Listed here are 27 T cell receptor beta chains from one sample, sequenced in a study of post-analysis software for immune sequencing data. These receptors have no identified antigens. The TCR beta cDNA libraries carried unique molecular identifiers. TCRdb called the PCR reads again in MiXCR, with one record for every CDR3 protein. This sample has approximately 730,000 distinct CDR3 sequences, with 46% found just once. Broader study findings: The study found TRBV5-6, TRBV5-1 and TRBV20-1 among about 5 TRBV segments more frequent in patients than controls.

Input material: blood. Every receptor here comes from a girl aged 5 to 17 with multiple sclerosis.

This clonotype was recorded a few times. The chain carries TRBV19 and TRBJ2-4, with D tentatively TRBD2 (5 bases). The DNA end is more similar to TRBJ2-7, so the J call may be wrong. The V gene's germline CDR1 is LNHDA and CDR2 SQIVND (reference sequence). This CDR3 contains 12 residues. CDR3 protein: CASSIGGLEQYF. The DNA for the CDR3 is TGTGCCAGTAGTATCGGAGGTCTCGAGCAGTACTTC.

This chain connects TRBV27 to TRBJ2-5; TRBD2 agrees at 9 bases. CDR1 is MNHEY and CDR2 is SMNVEV in the germline V gene (reference sequence). The CDR3 length is 16 residues. V lost 2 bases to trimming and J lost 4 bases; unmatched junction nucleotides: 8. CDR3 nucleotide sequence: TGTGCCAGCAGTTTAGGTGCTAGCGGGATAGGAGAGACCCAGTACTTC. Encoded protein: CASSLGASGIGETQYF.

There are a few counts of this clonotype. The chain recombines TRBV12-3 or TRBV12-4 with TRBJ2-1, with TRBD2 matching over 14 bases. V shed 6 bases, J shed 9 bases, and the junction held 7 bases outside the gene matches. The CDR3 extends over 15 amino acids. Written as DNA, the CDR3 is TGTGCCAGCAGCCTACCGACTAGCGGGAGGGCTGAGCAGTTCTTC. Translated: CASSLPTSGRAEQFF.

The chain recombines TRBV27 with TRBJ2-7; 10 positions agree with TRBD1. The CDR3 length is 15 residues. J was trimmed by 2 bases and V by 0 bases; bases with no gene match: 1. Germline CDR1 and CDR2: MNHEY and SMNVEV (reference sequence). The CDR3 protein is CASSLSGQGAYEQYF. CDR3 bases: TGTGCCAGCAGTTTATCAGGACAGGGGGCCTACGAGCAGTACTTC.

On this clonotype: The junction and the germline gene differ at one end; a read error may be behind it. The chain has TRBV24-1 and TRBJ2-3, with 8 bases that match TRBD2. CDR1 is KGHDR and CDR2 is SFDVKD in the germline V gene. The CDR3 loop spans 15 amino acids. CDR3 nucleotide sequence: TGTGCCGCCAGTGATGCGGGAGGCAAAAGGGATACGCAGTATTTT. Translated, it gives CAASDAGGKRDTQYF.

In regard to this clonotype: One end of the junction fails to match germline, which may point to a read error. The V call is TRBV9, the J call TRBJ2-6, with 8 bases matching TRBD1. Per the germline V gene, CDR1 is SGDLS and CDR2 is YYNGEE. The CDR3 is 16 amino acids. This chain's CDR3 is CASSVAGTGGANVRTF. The DNA for the CDR3 is TGTGCCAGCAGCGTAGCAGGGACAGGAGGGGCCAACGTCCGGACTTTC.

V and J are TRBV20-1 and TRBJ2-7; 12 nucleotides line up with TRBD2. Losses at the gene ends were 5 bases for V and 5 bases for J; bases not matched to a gene: 13. CDR1 is DFQATT, CDR2 SNEGSKA, per germline (reference sequence). This CDR3 spans 16 amino acids. DNA of the CDR3: TGCAGTGCTCGACGACTAGCGGGAGTTGGGGGTAACGAGCAGTACTTC. Amino acid sequence: CSARRLAGVGGNEQYF.

This clonotype was found a few times. The chain couples TRBV20-1 to TRBJ2-7, with D tentatively TRBD2 (5 bases). The CDR3 totals 14 residues. The germline CDR1 and CDR2 sequences are DFQATT and SNEGSKA (reference sequence). V was clipped by 0 bases and J by 2 bases, with 11 bases between them. The CDR3 reads CSARDLAGAYEQYF. CDR3 DNA: TGCAGTGCTAGAGATTTAGCCGGGGCCTACGAGCAGTACTTC.

V gene TRBV20-1 combines with J gene TRBJ1-5; 7 nucleotides match TRBD1. The CDR3 has 15 residues. J was trimmed by 4 bases and V by 4 bases; bases with no gene match: 10. Looked up from germline, CDR1 is DFQATT and CDR2 is SNEGSKA (reference sequence). The chain's CDR3 is CSATNPSGGNQPQHF. CDR3 in DNA: TGCAGTGCTACCAACCCCTCAGGGGGGAATCAGCCCCAGCATTTT.

CDR3 DNA sequence: TGTGCCAGCAGTGAAGGGTACCAAGAGACCCAGTACTTC. It yields the protein CASSEGYQETQYF. This chain links TRBV25-1 with TRBJ2-5; unclear D gene. There are 13 residues in the CDR3. Germline V gene lookup returns CDR1 MGHDK and CDR2 SYGVNS. V lost 2 bases and J 0 bases, leaving 4 bases between the germline ends.

The chain uses TRBV7-6 and TRBJ2-5, with D perhaps TRBD2 (6 bases). Germline-derived CDR1 and CDR2 are SGHVS and FNYEAQ. Deletions cut 1 base from V and 5 bases from J, with 11 bases between. This CDR3 has 14 amino acids. CDR3 residues: CASSLEAGLETQYF. CDR3 DNA sequence: TGTGCCAGCAGCTTAGAGGCGGGGTTGGAGACCCAGTACTTC.

The J gene is TRBJ2-1, the V gene TRBV20-1, with TRBD2 identical over 13 bases. Per the germline V gene, CDR1 is DFQATT and CDR2 is SNEGSKA (reference sequence). The CDR3 covers 14 residues. J was trimmed by 8 bases and V by 5 bases; bases with no gene match: 6. This CDR3 is CSALLAGGPHEQFF. The DNA for the CDR3 is TGCAGTGCTCTACTAGCGGGAGGGCCTCATGAGCAGTTCTTC.

This chain joins TRBV29-1 and TRBJ2-7; weak D call: TRBD1 (6 bases). The CDR3 has 13 amino acids. V lost 4 bases to trimming and J lost 0 bases, with 10 bases between them. The germline CDR1 and CDR2 sequences are SQVTM and ANQGSEA. CDR3 sequence (DNA): TGCAGCGTTGGACAGGCTTCCTCCTACGAGCAGTACTTC. As protein: CSVGQASSYEQYF.

The chain recombines TRBV5-1 with TRBJ2-7; D is perhaps TRBD2 (7 bases). Trimming removed 1 base from V and 3 bases from J, with 17 bases in between. The CDR3 consists of 16 residues. CDR1 and CDR2 from the germline V gene are SGHRS and YFSETQ. In DNA, the CDR3 is TGCGCCAGCAGCTTGAAACAGGGAGGGACCAACTACGAGCAGTACTTC. Translated, it gives CASSLKQGGTNYEQYF.

The V and J genes are TRBV20-1 and TRBJ2-3, with 7 bases matching TRBD2. Germline CDR1 DFQATT, CDR2 SNEGSKA (reference sequence). The CDR3 sequence is 12 residues long. V was clipped by 6 bases and J by 2 bases; unmatched bases: 2. The CDR3 sequence: CSAGDYTDTQYF. The CDR3 nucleotides read TGCAGTGCCGGGGACTACACAGATACGCAGTATTTT.

In its sample, this clonotype was seen a few times. This chain joins TRBV20-1 and TRBJ2-7; a weak D match, TRBD2 (6 bases). This CDR3 has 13 residues. Deletions cut 0 bases from V and 2 bases from J, with 8 bases between. CDR1 DFQATT and CDR2 SNEGSKA come from the germline V gene (reference sequence). The CDR3 bases are TGCAGTGCTAGAGAAACTAGCCCCTACGAGCAGTACTTC. It yields the protein CSARETSPYEQYF.

This clonotype rates as medium-sized. The gene calls are TRBV6-1 and TRBJ2-1, with TRBD2 identical over 11 bases. The germline V gene has CDR1 MNHNS and CDR2 SASEGT. The CDR3 covers 14 residues. The V and J ends lost 5 bases and 8 bases, in that order; junction bases with no gene match: 5. The CDR3 here is CASSTSGSPHEQFF. For the CDR3, the DNA is TGTGCCAGCAGTACTAGCGGGAGTCCCCATGAGCAGTTCTTC.

The V and J genes are TRBV12-3 or TRBV12-4 and TRBJ2-2; D ambiguous. This CDR3 contains 14 residues. The V gene lost 6 bases and the J gene lost 2 bases, with 10 bases spanning the gap. The CDR3, as DNA: TGTGCCAGCAGATCCGGGTTAAACACCGGGGAGCTGTTTTTT. This encodes CASRSGLNTGELFF.

The J gene is TRBJ2-1, the V gene TRBV5-1; TRBD1 matches 8 bases. J was trimmed by 3 bases and V by 4 bases; bases with no gene match: 6. This CDR3 contains 15 residues. CDR1 is SGHRS and CDR2 is YFSETQ in the germline V gene. The CDR3, as DNA: TGCGCCAGCAGCGCGGGACAGGATTACTACAATGAGCAGTTCTTC. Its translation: CASSAGQDYYNEQFF. Full variable domain (missing parts from reference TRBV5-1 and TRBJ2-1): KAGVTQTPRYLIKTRGQQVTLSCSPISGHRSVSWYQQTPGQGLQFLFEYFSETQRNKGNFPGRFSGRQFSNSRSEMNVSTLELGDSALYLCASSAGQDYYNEQFFGPGTRLTVL.

A few counts support this clonotype. J is TRBJ2-1 and V is TRBV29-1, with 9 positions matching TRBD2. This CDR3 is 14 amino acids long. The germline CDR1 and CDR2 sequences are SQVTM and ANQGSEA. Unmatched junction bases numbered 7, after V lost 6 bases and J lost 4 bases. In DNA, the CDR3 is TGCAGCGTAACGGGACTAGCTTTATACAATGAGCAGTTCTTC. It translates to CSVTGLALYNEQFF.

This clonotype was recorded a few times. The chain joins TRBV5-1 to TRBJ2-5, with 10 bases aligning to TRBD2. The V and J ends lost 0 bases and 5 bases, in that order; junction bases with no gene match: 7. Per the germline V gene, CDR1 is SGHRS and CDR2 is YFSETQ. This CDR3 has 16 amino acids. CDR3 nucleotide sequence: TGCGCCAGCAGCTTGGTGGCTAGCGGGAGCCATGAGACCCAGTACTTC. Protein: CASSLVASGSHETQYF. Using reference TRBV5-1 and TRBJ2-5 for the parts outside the CDR3, the full variable domain is KAGVTQTPRYLIKTRGQQVTLSCSPISGHRSVSWYQQTPGQGLQFLFEYFSETQRNKGNFPGRFSGRQFSNSRSEMNVSTLELGDSALYLCASSLVASGSHETQYFGPGTRLLVL.

The CDR3 sequence: CSARVPYNEQYF. The CDR3 DNA is TGCAGTGCTAGAGTTCCCTATAACGAGCAGTACTTC. The chain couples TRBV20-1 to TRBJ2-5; no reliable D call. The DNA end is a closer match to TRBJ2-7, so the J assignment may be wrong. CDR1 and CDR2 from the germline V gene are DFQATT and SNEGSKA (reference sequence). The CDR3 is 12 amino acids.

This clonotype has just a few counts. The chain uses TRBV29-1 and TRBJ1-2; D is ambiguous. V dropped 3 bases and J dropped 10 bases, with 18 bases sitting between them. The CDR3 is made up of 13 amino acids. Germline V gene data show CDR1 as SQVTM and CDR2 as ANQGSEA. In DNA form, the CDR3 reads TGCAGCGTTGATGGGGAAGTTGGGCAACACTACACCTTC. This sequence encodes CSVDGEVGQHYTF.

This clonotype was recorded only once. The chain carries TRBV14 and TRBJ2-1, with D tentatively TRBD2 (5 bases). With 0 bases removed from V and 2 bases from J, the gap between germline ends came to 11 bases. This CDR3 spans 16 amino acids. The germline V gene encodes CDR1 SGHDN and CDR2 FVKESK. DNA of the CDR3: TGTGCCAGCAGCCAAGAGATCGGAGGCACCTACAATGAGCAGTTCTTC. Amino acids: CASSQEIGGTYNEQFF.

This clonotype was picked up a small number of times. The CDR3 here is CAISEVRSAYEQYF. The CDR3 coding sequence is TGTGCCATCAGTGAAGTGCGGAGTGCCTACGAGCAGTACTTC. The chain uses TRBV10-3 and TRBJ2-7, with unresolved D. The V gene's germline CDR1 is ENHRY and CDR2 SYGVKD. This CDR3 comprises 14 residues. The V end was cut by 3 bases, the J end by 2 bases, with 11 bases between.

The V gene is TRBV27, the J gene TRBJ2-3, with D unresolved. Trimming pared 5 bases from V and 1 base from J, leaving 10 bases between. CDR3 length: 14 amino acids. Germline CDR1 MNHEY, CDR2 SMNVEV (reference sequence). CDR3 sequence: CASSQRGGTDTQYF. CDR3 nucleotides: TGTGCCAGCAGTCAGAGAGGTGGCACAGATACGCAGTATTTT.

The V gene is TRBV25-1, the J gene TRBJ2-1; 8 bases agree with TRBD2. The V gene end was trimmed by 7 bases and the J gene end by 2 bases; junction bases not matched to a gene: 7. The germline V gene encodes CDR1 MGHDK and CDR2 SYGVNS. This CDR3 region has 15 residues. Here the CDR3 DNA reads TGTGCCAGCATCCCCACTAGCGGACCCTACAATGAGCAGTTCTTC. Protein sequence: CASIPTSGPYNEQFF.